The clone carrying this T cell receptor (beta chain) was counted ten times or more. Its antigen is unknown. The sample comes from a study of T-cell memory formation after mild COVID-19. Study summary: TCR clusters showed largely donor specificity.

The CDR3 covers 14 residues. The germline CDR1 and CDR2 sequences are LGHNA and YNFKEQ. V was cut by 0 bases and J by 0 bases, with 4 bases left in between. The study, taken as a whole, reports: Chiefly within CM and EM were the contracting CD4+ clones; CD8+ ones were within EMRA. Pre-infection memory harbored some responding clones, suggesting cross-reactive memory joined.

5'RACE, which relied on constant-segment primers, yielded TCR alpha and TCR beta cDNA libraries carrying sample barcodes and UMIs. From the 5' RACE reads, TCRdb called clonotypes with MiXCR, one entry per CDR3 protein. The repertoire has some 600,000 distinct CDR3 sequences, roughly 17% of them found once; the top ten carry roughly 7.8%. This receptor was identified in an adult woman who had mild COVID-19 (a few samples of this study predate the infection). Cell type and time point are not known. V gene TRBV4-2 combines with J gene TRBJ2-3, with D unclear. The specimen sequenced was PBMCs or a T cell subset sorted from them (not recorded which). CDR3 coding DNA: TGTGCCAGCAGCCAAGATGTCAGCACAGATACGCAGTATTTT. Translated: CASSQDVSTDTQYF.